Listed below are T cell receptor beta chains from one sample, sequenced in a study of PD-L1 blockade in urothelial cancer. The table came from immunoSEQ multiplex PCR; TCRdb's copy has only in-frame clones and leaves some out. The sample includes fewer than 85,000 clones, about nine tenths of them seen just once. Specimen: PBMCs, collected around atezolizumab (anti-PD-L1) treatment. The receptors were sampled from a man in his 60s with urothelial cancer. The CDR3 runs from the conserved cysteine through the conserved F or W. A D gene is named only where the DNA matches it firmly. The size field is filled for only some rows; it gives once, few, many or a size class.

D | J | size | V | CDR3 | DNA
NA | TRBJ1-1 | NA | TRBV5-4 | CASSLALGMNTEAFF | TGTGCCAGCAGCTTGGCATTGGGCATGAACACTGAAGCTTTCTTT
NA | TRBJ1-3 | NA | TRBV18 | CASSPGRASGNTIYF | TGTGCCAGCTCACCTGGCAGGGCATCTGGAAACACCATATATTTT
NA | TRBJ1-3 | NA | TRBV7-6 | CASSVQDSPSHSGNTIYF | TGTGCCAGCAGCGTCCAGGATTCTCCTTCTCACTCTGGAAACACCATATATTTT
NA | TRBJ2-3 | NA | TRBV9 | CASSDSGTRGTDTQYF | TGTGCCAGCAGCGATAGCGGAACCCGAGGGACAGATACGCAGTATTTT
NA | TRBJ1-1 | NA | TRBV7-9 | CASSLLEGRTYEAFF | TGTGCCAGCAGCCTACTAGAGGGTCGAACGTACGAAGCTTTCTTT
NA | TRBJ1-2 | NA | TRBV11-1 | CASSSTGNYGYTF | TGTGCCAGCAGCTCCACAGGAAACTATGGCTACACCTTC
TRBD2 | TRBJ2-7 | NA | TRBV7-2 | CASSFSLAGAEQYF | TGTGCCAGCAGCTTTTCCCTAGCGGGAGCCGAGCAGTACTTC
TRBD1 | TRBJ1-5 | NA | TRBV9 | CASSAGTDNQPQHF | TGTGCCAGCAGCGCCGGGACAGACAATCAGCCCCAGCATTTT
TRBD1 | TRBJ1-3 | once | TRBV19 | CASTRGRGNTIYF | TGTGCCAGTACCAGGGGGCGAGGAAACACCATATATTTT
NA | TRBJ1-2 | NA | TRBV18 | CASRPSGGGAHTF | TGTGCCAGCCGCCCGAGTGGGGGAGGGGCCCACACCTTC
NA | TRBJ2-3 | NA | TRBV6-4 | CASSEGGASDTQYF | TGTGCCAGCAGTGAAGGAGGGGCGTCGGATACGCAGTATTTT
TRBD1 | TRBJ1-6 | NA | TRBV27 | CASSPKTGAISPLHF | TGTGCCAGCAGTCCCAAAACAGGGGCGATTTCACCCCTCCACTTT
NA | TRBJ1-5 | NA | TRBV7-8 | CASSLAREAQPQHF | TGTGCCAGCAGCTTAGCCAGGGAGGCCCAGCCCCAGCATTTT
TRBD1 | TRBJ2-7 | NA | TRBV27 | CASSTDTGTGGHEQYF | TGTGCCAGCAGTACCGACACCGGGACAGGGGGCCACGAGCAGTACTTC
TRBD1 | TRBJ1-4 | NA | TRBV4-1 | CASSQLPGTGGWGEKLFF | TGCGCCAGCAGCCAGCTCCCCGGGACAGGGGGCTGGGGAGAAAAACTGTTTTTT
TRBD2 | TRBJ2-5 | NA | TRBV27 | CASGGDSGRAETQYF | TGTGCCAGCGGGGGGGATAGCGGGAGGGCAGAGACCCAGTACTTC
NA | TRBJ2-2 | NA | TRBV7-8 | CASSLVGEAGGELFF | TGTGCCAGCAGCTTAGTGGGAGAAGCGGGCGGGGAGCTGTTTTTT
NA | TRBJ1-2 | NA | TRBV19 | CASSRGLGYTF | TGTGCCAGTAGTAGGGGGCTTGGCTACACCTTC
TRBD2 | TRBJ2-5 | NA | TRBV7-9 | CASSSDEGVAGAQETQYF | TGTGCCAGCAGCTCAGACGAGGGGGTAGCGGGGGCCCAAGAGACCCAGTACTTC
TRBD2 | TRBJ2-1 | NA | TRBV7-7 | CASSLNLAGAGEQFF | TGTGCTAGCAGCTTAAACCTAGCGGGAGCGGGTGAGCAGTTCTTC
NA | TRBJ1-1 | NA | TRBV7-2 | CASSKGGTEAFF | TGTGCCAGCAGTAAAGGGGGCACTGAAGCTTTCTTT
NA | TRBJ2-7 | NA | TRBV5-1 | CASSLELSEQYF | TGCGCCAGCAGCTTGGAACTTTCCGAGCAGTACTTC
NA | TRBJ2-7 | NA | TRBV7-6 | CASSRTNLGSYEQYF | TGTGCCAGCAGTCGAACTAATCTAGGATCTTACGAGCAGTACTTC
TRBD1 | TRBJ2-7 | once | TRBV4-1 | CASSQEAGTGFYEQYF | TGCGCCAGCAGCCAAGAGGCCGGGACAGGGTTTTACGAGCAGTACTTC
NA | TRBJ1-2 | NA | TRBV30 | CAWGGGGYNYGYTF | TGTGCCTGGGGGGGAGGGGGTTATAACTATGGCTACACCTTC
TRBD1 | TRBJ2-2 | once | TRBV6-5 | CASSYVTGVNTGELFF | TGTGCCAGCAGTTATGTGACAGGGGTGAACACCGGGGAGCTGTTTTTT
TRBD1 | TRBJ2-3 | NA | TRBV20-1 | CSAKDRETQYF | TGCAGTGCGAAGGACAGGGAAACGCAGTATTTT
TRBD1 | TRBJ2-1 | once | TRBV30 | CAWSSQGEIKFF | TGTGCCTGGAGTTCTCAGGGGGAGATCAAGTTCTTC
TRBD1 | TRBJ2-7 | NA | TRBV2 | CASSETGQGAFEQYF | TGTGCCAGCAGTGAAACGGGACAGGGGGCTTTCGAGCAGTACTTC
NA | TRBJ2-2 | few | TRBV5-1 | CASSVTGTTNTGELFF | TGCGCCAGCAGCGTAACCGGGACAACGAACACCGGGGAGCTGTTTTTT
TRBD2 | TRBJ2-3 | NA | TRBV28 | CASSLLFLAGGRSADTQYF | TGTGCCAGCAGTTTATTGTTTCTAGCGGGGGGAAGGAGCGCAGATACGCAGTATTTT
TRBD2 | TRBJ2-3 | once | TRBV5-1 | CASGGGASTDTQYF | TGCGCCAGCGGCGGGGGGGCAAGCACAGATACGCAGTATTTT
NA | TRBJ1-6 | few | TRBV10-3 | CAKRPGQLNSPLHF | TGTGCCAAAAGACCGGGACAATTGAATTCACCCCTCCACTTT
NA | TRBJ2-7 | once | TRBV7-6 | CASSPPGHRSSWEQYF | TGTGCCAGCAGCCCTCCGGGACACAGATCCTCCTGGGAGCAGTACTTC
TRBD1 | TRBJ2-2 | NA | TRBV10-3 | CAISETGGTGELFF | TGTGCCATCAGTGAAACAGGGGGAACCGGGGAGCTGTTTTTT
TRBD1 | TRBJ1-4 | NA | TRBV5-8 | CASSAGTGVINEKLFF | TGTGCCAGCAGCGCCGGGACAGGGGTGATTAATGAAAAACTGTTTTTT
TRBD2 | TRBJ2-1 | NA | TRBV4-2 | CASSQGTSDEQFF | TGTGCCAGCAGCCAGGGGACTAGTGATGAGCAGTTCTTC
NA | TRBJ2-3 | once | TRBV18 | CASSPEVSTDTQYF | TGTGCCAGCTCACCAGAGGTTTCGACAGATACGCAGTATTTT
NA | TRBJ2-3 | NA | TRBV28 | CASSLFGGGGVCFTDTQYF | TGTGCCAGCAGTTTATTTGGGGGAGGGGGTGTTTGTTTCACAGATACGCAGTATTTT
TRBD1 | TRBJ1-2 | NA | TRBV28 | CASWDRLFYGYTF | TGTGCCAGCTGGGACAGGCTTTTCTATGGCTACACCTTC
NA | TRBJ1-1 | NA | TRBV11-3 | CASSLDQNTEAFF | TGTGCCAGCAGCTTAGATCAAAACACTGAAGCTTTCTTT